A selection of T cell receptor beta chains follows, all from one sample in a study of blood T cell repertoires in COVID-19. Using immunoSEQ multiplex PCR, the repertoire was profiled, and TCRdb retains in-frame clones only, with some absent. The sample records 98,000 or so clones, 80% to 90% being singletons. The sample comprised peripheral blood. These receptors were collected from a man in his fifties or sixties with acute or convalescent COVID-19. CDR3s include the opening cysteine and the closing phenylalanine or tryptophan. A D gene is named only where the DNA matches it firmly. Clone size, where shown, is once, few, many, or a class for clones that have expanded.

TRBV7-9	TRBD2	TRBJ2-7	few	CASSSLAGDEQYF	TGTGCCAGCAGCTCGCTAGCGGGAGACGAGCAGTACTTC
TRBV2	-	TRBJ2-2	-	CASSTSTGELFF	TGTGCCAGCAGCACTTCCACCGGGGAGCTGTTTTTT
TRBV4-2	TRBD2	TRBJ2-1	-	CASSQDLASGFYNEQFF	TGTGCCAGCAGCCAAGATCTGGCTAGCGGATTCTACAATGAGCAGTTCTTC
TRBV28	TRBD2	TRBJ2-2	-	CASTLSSGRVRTGELFF	TGTGCCAGCACCCTGAGTAGCGGGAGGGTCAGGACCGGGGAGCTGTTTTTT
TRBV6-5	-	TRBJ2-5	-	CASHPRTGRSKSQYF	TGTGCCAGCCATCCTCGGACTGGCAGGAGTAAGTCCCAGTACTTC
TRBV6-5	TRBD1	TRBJ1-2	-	CASRLTGNYGYTF	TGTGCCAGCAGATTGACAGGGAACTATGGCTACACCTTC
TRBV4-2	TRBD2	TRBJ2-1	once	CASSSRTSGGLDEQFF	TGTGCCAGCAGCTCCCGGACTAGCGGGGGATTGGATGAGCAGTTCTTC
TRBV6-2/TRBV6-3	-	TRBJ2-7	-	CASSYNPPLRQYF	TGTGCCAGCAGTTATAATCCTCCCCTACGCCAGTACTTC
TRBV5-8	-	TRBJ1-1	-	CASSLMGRYTEAFF	TGTGCCAGCAGCTTGATGGGGAGGTACACTGAAGCTTTCTTT
TRBV7-3	-	TRBJ1-1	-	CASSETGSHEAFF	TGTGCCAGCAGCGAAACAGGGAGTCATGAAGCTTTCTTT
TRBV28	TRBD1	TRBJ2-7	few	CASSTPNRGRPYEQYF	TGTGCCAGCAGCACCCCCAACAGGGGGCGACCCTACGAGCAGTACTTC
TRBV6-1	-	TRBJ1-4	-	CASSGSWGATNEKLFF	TGTGCCAGCAGTGGCAGTTGGGGCGCAACTAATGAAAAACTGTTTTTT
TRBV7-9	TRBD1	TRBJ1-5	few	CASSLDRVSNQPQHF	TGTGCCAGCAGTCTGGACAGGGTGTCGAATCAGCCCCAGCATTTT
TRBV9	-	TRBJ2-6	-	CASSSQGPGANVLTF	TGTGCCAGCAGCTCCCAGGGCCCTGGGGCCAACGTCCTGACTTTC
TRBV15	TRBD2	TRBJ2-2	once	CATSGTRDTGELFF	TGTGCCACGTCCGGGACTAGGGACACCGGGGAGCTGTTTTTT
TRBV29-1	TRBD2	TRBJ2-1	few	CSVEDLRRGEVNEQFF	TGCAGCGTTGAAGATCTTCGGCGGGGGGAGGTTAATGAGCAGTTCTTC
TRBV5-6	-	TRBJ1-2	-	CASSLDGRRLSSNYGYTF	TGTGCCAGCAGCTTGGATGGCAGGCGCTTATCGAGTAACTATGGCTACACCTTC
TRBV3-1/TRBV3-2	-	TRBJ2-2	-	CASSQGAGANTGELFF	TGTGCCAGCAGCCAAGGGGCGGGTGCGAACACCGGGGAGCTGTTTTTT
TRBV30	-	TRBJ1-1	few	CAWSLRSNTEAFF	TGTGCCTGGAGTCTGCGGTCGAACACTGAAGCTTTCTTT
TRBV11-2	-	TRBJ1-2	-	CASSSYRVGYGYTF	TGTGCCAGCAGCTCGTACAGGGTCGGGTATGGCTACACCTTC
TRBV5-1	TRBD2	TRBJ2-1	-	CASSLTGLGINEQFF	TGCGCCAGCAGCTTGACGGGACTAGGTATCAATGAGCAGTTCTTC
TRBV7-3	TRBD2	TRBJ2-1	-	CASSLGLADEQFF	TGTGCCAGCAGCCTCGGACTAGCCGATGAGCAGTTCTTC
TRBV13	-	TRBJ2-3	-	CASSLGFQRGTDTQYF	TGTGCCAGCAGCTTAGGATTTCAGAGGGGCACAGATACGCAGTATTTT
TRBV2	TRBD1	TRBJ1-1	-	CASSARDRATEAFF	TGTGCCAGCAGTGCCCGGGACAGGGCCACTGAAGCTTTCTTT
TRBV21-1	-	TRBJ2-1	once	CASSGGTSGKLRAGYNEQFF	TGTGCCAGCAGCGGGGGGACTAGCGGGAAGCTTCGGGCGGGTTACAATGAGCAGTTCTTC
TRBV9	TRBD1	TRBJ2-7	-	CASSVAPTGGREQYF	TGTGCCAGCAGCGTAGCCCCGACAGGGGGCCGCGAGCAGTACTTC
TRBV2	TRBD1	TRBJ1-5	-	CASSGTGEGQPQHF	TGTGCCAGCAGTGGGACAGGGGAGGGCCAGCCCCAGCATTTT
TRBV9	-	TRBJ2-3	-	CASSVVVDTQYF	TGTGCCAGCAGCGTAGTAGTAGATACGCAGTATTTT
TRBV2	-	TRBJ1-1	-	CASSEGATEAFF	TGTGCCAGCAGTGAAGGGGCCACTGAAGCTTTCTTT
TRBV18	-	TRBJ1-5	-	CASSPWVRGNNQPQHF	TGTGCCAGCTCACCATGGGTCAGGGGTAACAATCAGCCCCAGCATTTT